The 21 T cell receptor beta chains given below trace back to one sample, sequenced in a study of blood T cell repertoires in COVID-19 (dated by TCRdb to about 2020). The library relied on the immunoSEQ multiplex PCR assay. TCRdb re-hosts the immuneACCESS table, in-frame sequences only. Its copies lack some clones; in the studies checked, an unresolved V gene accounts for under half of them, and the cause for the rest is not known. The sample table contains about 75,000 clones; only one count was recorded for around 90% of them. Under 25% of the sample is held by the ten biggest clonotypes. Sequencing was performed on peripheral blood. The receptors originated from a human donor in a cohort sampled during active COVID-19.

The V gene is TRBV5-1, the J gene TRBJ2-1, with 12 bases matching TRBD2. J lost 10 bases, V lost 4 bases, and 15 bases had no gene match. The CDR3 totals 17 residues. Germline assignment: CDR1 SGHRS and CDR2 YFSETQ. The CDR3, as DNA: TGCGCCAGCAGCCTGAGGACTAGCGGGGCTTTACGAGGAGAGCAGTTCTTC. Translation: CASSLRTSGALRGEQFF.

The gene calls are TRBV3-1 (or the pseudogene TRBV3-2) and TRBJ2-1; 9 positions agree with TRBD2. CDR3 length equals 14 residues. The ends lost 11 bases at V and 1 base at J; junction bases unmatched: 6. The germline V gene encodes CDR1 LGHDT and CDR2 YNNKEL (reference sequence). CDR3 bases: TGTGCCTCTAGCGGGATCATTTCCTACAATGAGCAGTTCTTC. This encodes CASSGIISYNEQFF.

This chain uses TRBV9 with TRBJ2-5, with 8 bases lining up with TRBD1. The CDR3 length is 14 residues. Unmatched junction bases numbered 11, after V lost 3 bases and J lost 10 bases. Germline V gene sequence: CDR1 SGDLS, CDR2 YYNGEE. The CDR3 here is CASSGGTGFRDQYF. The DNA of the CDR3 is TGTGCCAGCAGCGGCGGGACAGGCTTCCGGGACCAGTACTTC.

This sequence joins TRBV19 and TRBJ2-7; 7 nucleotides line up with TRBD2. Unmatched junction bases numbered 10, after V lost 5 bases and J lost 6 bases. Germline assignment: CDR1 LNHDA and CDR2 SQIVND (reference sequence). The CDR3 is made up of 14 amino acids. This chain's CDR3 is CASSRSSGKGEQYF. In DNA form, the CDR3 reads TGTGCCAGTAGTCGTTCGAGCGGGAAGGGCGAGCAGTACTTC. The full variable domain, in which reference TRBV19 and TRBJ2-7 provide the parts outside the CDR3, is DGGITQSPKYLFRKEGQNVTLSCEQNLNHDAMYWYRQDPGQGLRLIYYSQIVNDFQKGDIAEGYSVSREKKESFPLTVTSAQKNPTAFYLCASSRSSGKGEQYFGPGTRLTVT.

This chain uses TRBV6-5 with TRBJ1-5; the D gene is possibly TRBD1 (5 bases). CDR1 is MNHEY, CDR2 SVGAGI, per germline. Trimming cost V 6 bases and J 11 bases, with 17 bases left between them. CDR3 length equals 13 residues. CDR3 amino acids: CASRGLGVSAQHF. CDR3 DNA sequence: TGTGCCAGCAGGGGGCTGGGTGTATCAGCCCAGCATTTT.

V gene TRBV15 combines with J gene TRBJ2-6; D call uncertain. Germline assignment: CDR1 LNHNV and CDR2 YYDKDF (reference sequence). The V and J ends lost 5 bases and 1 base respectively, with 9 bases between them. The CDR3 consists of 15 residues. For the CDR3, the DNA is TGTGCCACCAGCCCGCAGATTTCTGGGGCCAACGTCCTGACTTTC. Amino acid sequence: CATSPQISGANVLTF.

CDR3 nucleotides: TGTGCCAGCAGTAAAAGACAGGTGAACACTGAAGCTTTCTTT. Translating gives CASSKRQVNTEAFF. V gene TRBV27 combines with J gene TRBJ1-1; maybe TRBD1 (6 bases). CDR1 and CDR2 from the germline V gene are MNHEY and SMNVEV (reference sequence). The CDR3 loop spans 14 amino acids. Trimming took off 5 bases at V and 0 bases at J, with 10 bases between the two ends.

CDR3 coding DNA: TGTGCCAGCAGCGTAGCGGGTGGCGGGGCAATGGAGACCCAGTACTTC. Its translation is CASSVAGGGAMETQYF. The chain combines TRBV9 with TRBJ2-5; tentatively, D is TRBD2 (6 bases). The germline V gene has CDR1 SGDLS and CDR2 YYNGEE. The CDR3 runs 16 residues. The ends were cut back, 0 bases at V and 5 bases at J, with 17 bases in the middle.

The rearrangement joins TRBV7-3 to TRBJ2-1; D is perhaps TRBD2 (6 bases). The germline CDR1 and CDR2 sequences are SGHTA and FQGTGA. The CDR3 is 14 amino acids. V lost 3 bases to trimming and J lost 9 bases, with 15 bases between them. The CDR3 bases are TGTGCCAGCAGCTTTAGCGGCGGGAAGGCTGAGCAGTTCTTC. This gives the protein CASSFSGGKAEQFF. The full variable domain, rest sourced from reference TRBV7-3 and TRBJ2-1, is GAGVSQTPSNKVTEKGKYVELRCDPISGHTALYWYRQSLGQGPEFLIYFQGTGAADDSGLPNDRFFAVRPEGSVSTLKIQRTERGDSAVYLCASSFSGGKAEQFFGPGTRLTVL.

V is TRBV4-1 and J is TRBJ2-1, with a weak D call TRBD1 (5 bases). The CDR3 totals 17 residues. Between the trimmed V and J ends, which lost 3 bases and 1 base, there was a span of 16 bases. Germline CDR1 is MGHRA and CDR2 is YSYEKL. The CDR3 here is CASSHPAGKLSYNEQFF. In DNA, the CDR3 is TGCGCCAGCAGCCACCCCGCAGGGAAATTATCCTACAATGAGCAGTTCTTC.

The chain has TRBV21-1 and TRBJ1-5; TRBD1 was called by the table and not checked on the DNA. TRBV21-1 is flagged as a pseudogene. This CDR3 comprises 19 residues. The DNA of the CDR3 is TGTGCCAGCAGCGCCCGACCGACAGGGCTGTCCAGTAACAATCAGCCCCAGCATTTT. It yields the protein CASSARPTGLSSNNQPQHF.

The rearrangement uses TRBV2 and TRBJ1-1, with D possibly TRBD1 on 5 matching bases. In germline, CDR1 is SNHLY, CDR2 FYNNEI. The CDR3 has 13 residues. V lost 6 bases and J 1 base, leaving 9 bases between the germline ends. The CDR3 is CASRETGNTEAFF. For the CDR3, the DNA is TGTGCCAGCAGGGAAACAGGGAACACTGAAGCTTTCTTT.

This sequence joins TRBV24-1 and TRBJ2-2; 9 positions agree with TRBD2. This CDR3 region has 14 residues. The V and J ends lost 7 bases and 2 bases, in that order; junction bases with no gene match: 1. Germline CDR1 reads KGHDR; CDR2 reads SFDVKD. The CDR3 DNA is TGTGCCACCAGAGCGGGAGGAAACACCGGGGAGCTGTTTTTT. Amino acid sequence: CATRAGGNTGELFF.

The V and J genes are TRBV6-1 and TRBJ2-3, with 13 bases matching TRBD2. Germline V lookup: CDR1 MNHNS, CDR2 SASEGT. CDR3 size: 16 residues. V lost 3 bases to trimming and J lost 2 bases; unmatched junction nucleotides: 2. This chain's CDR3 is CASSETSGGPTDTQYF. CDR3 DNA: TGTGCCAGCAGTGAGACTAGCGGGGGGCCCACAGATACGCAGTATTTT.

The chain couples TRBV3-1 (or the pseudogene TRBV3-2) to TRBJ1-2; weak D call: TRBD1 (6 bases). The CDR3 length is 15 residues. V was cut by 0 bases and J by 4 bases, with 12 bases left in between. Germline CDR1 and CDR2: LGHDT and YNNKEL (reference sequence). CDR3 bases: TGTGCCAGCAGCCAAGATGGGGGCGCGATCTATGGCTACACCTTC. As protein: CASSQDGGAIYGYTF.

V is TRBV6-2 or TRBV6-3 and J is TRBJ1-2, with D unclear. Germline V gene data show CDR1 as MNHEY and CDR2 as SVGEGT. The CDR3 length is 14 residues. Trimming shortened V by 5 bases and J by 5 bases, and 15 bases separated the two germline ends. The CDR3, as DNA: TGTGCCAGCAGTACCCTACTCGACTCATATGGCTACACCTTC. Translated: CASSTLLDSYGYTF.

The chain joins TRBV6-5 to TRBJ2-2; weak D call: TRBD1 (5 bases). With 10 bases removed from V and 6 bases from J, the gap between germline ends came to 12 bases. Germline CDR1 is MNHEY and CDR2 is SVGAGI. CDR3 size: 12 residues. In DNA form, the CDR3 reads TGTGCCACCAAAAGGGGCTCCGGGGAGCTGTTTTTT. It yields the protein CATKRGSGELFF.

The count of this clone is one. Relative to the germline gene, one junction end is altered; a read error may explain this. The genes are TRBV3-1 (or the pseudogene TRBV3-2) and TRBJ1-6; 7 bases line up with TRBD1. Germline lookup yields CDR1 LGHDT and CDR2 YNNKEL (reference sequence). The length of the CDR3 is 16 residues. CDR3 sequence (DNA): TGTGCCAGCAACCAAGTGGGCAGGGGGTATAATTCACCCCTCCACTTT. It encodes CASNQVGRGYNSPLHF.

This sequence joins TRBV29-1 and TRBJ2-3; D is possibly TRBD2 (6 bases). V lost 0 bases to trimming and J lost 0 bases, with 10 bases between them. Germline CDR1 is SQVTM and CDR2 is ANQGSEA. This CDR3 contains 15 residues. The chain's CDR3 is CSVEDPGLSTDTQYF. In DNA form, the CDR3 reads TGCAGCGTTGAAGACCCAGGACTAAGCACAGATACGCAGTATTTT.

This sequence joins TRBV28 and TRBJ1-1; TRBD1 is a possible D gene (5 bases). The germline CDR1 and CDR2 sequences are MDHEN and SYDVKM. CDR3 length equals 13 residues. Trimming left V 7 bases short and J 2 bases short, with 11 bases between. CDR3 loop: CASMQGINTEAFF. The CDR3 DNA is TGTGCCAGCATGCAGGGAATAAACACTGAAGCTTTCTTT.

V and J are TRBV18 and TRBJ2-6; tentative D call: TRBD2 (5 bases). This CDR3 comprises 16 residues. Germline CDR1 KGHSH, CDR2 LQKENI. With 3 bases removed from V and 0 bases from J, the gap between germline ends came to 9 bases. CDR3 sequence: CASSPGAPSGANVLTF. The CDR3 nucleotides read TGTGCCAGCTCACCGGGAGCGCCCTCTGGGGCCAACGTCCTGACTTTC.